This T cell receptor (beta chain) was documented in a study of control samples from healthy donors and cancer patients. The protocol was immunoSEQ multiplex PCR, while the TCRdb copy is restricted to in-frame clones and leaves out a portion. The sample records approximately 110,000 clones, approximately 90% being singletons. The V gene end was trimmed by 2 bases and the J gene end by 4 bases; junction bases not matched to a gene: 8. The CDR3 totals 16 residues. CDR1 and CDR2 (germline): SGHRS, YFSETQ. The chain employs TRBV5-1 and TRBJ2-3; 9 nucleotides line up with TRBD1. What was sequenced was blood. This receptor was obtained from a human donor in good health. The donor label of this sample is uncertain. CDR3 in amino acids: CASSLVGDREADTQYF. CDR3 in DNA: TGCGCCAGCAGCTTAGTTGGGGACAGGGAGGCAGATACGCAGTATTTT.